The clone carrying this T cell receptor (beta chain) was seen repeatedly, ten times or more. The data originate from a study of blood T cell repertoires in COVID-19. Study as a whole: Sites across the United States, Italy and Spain contributed samples from acute and convalescent COVID-19. T cells, B-cell-depleted T cells, or PBMCs provided the cDNA or gDNA that served as material.

From germline, CDR1 is SEHNR and CDR2 FQNEAQ (reference sequence). With V trimmed by 4 bases and J by 1 base, 6 bases remained unmatched. The CDR3 is made up of 15 amino acids. Study processing details: Reference gene primer amplification gave nucleated cell count estimates. Repertoires were generated with immunoSEQ multiplex PCR, while TCRdb's copy carries only in-frame clones and drops some. The V and J calls and the clone size are those of that table, but D and trimming were determined from the DNA. The sample contains about 310,000 clones, roughly 90% of which appear only once. J is TRBJ2-7 and V is TRBV7-9, with 8 bases that match TRBD1. Sequencing was carried out using peripheral blood. The source of this sequence is a man aged 18 to 35 with active or convalescent COVID-19. In nucleotides, the CDR3 is TGTGCCAGCAGCTCGACAGGGGACGGTTCCTACGAGCAGTACTTC. It is translated as CASSSTGDGSYEQYF.